Presented here are 25 T cell receptor beta chains from one specimen sequenced in a study of blood T cell repertoires in COVID-19. The repertoire was sequenced with immunoSEQ multiplex PCR; TCRdb's copy has only in-frame clones and lacks some. This table has about 120,000 clones, 70% to 80% appearing once. The sample taken for sequencing was peripheral blood. Receptors originate from a man aged 65-85 years with acute or convalescent COVID-19.

This rearrangement joins TRBV6-5 to TRBJ2-3; 10 bases map to TRBD2. Trimming took 2 bases from V and 6 from J; bases not matched to a gene: 8. Germline values: CDR1 MNHEY, CDR2 SVGAGI. CDR3 length: 16 residues. CDR3 nucleotide sequence: TGTGCCAGCAGTTACCGCGGGACTAGCGAGGTTGATACGCAGTATTTT. It is translated as CASSYRGTSEVDTQYF.

This chain links TRBV9 with TRBJ2-1; D is undetermined. This CDR3 is 15 amino acids long. The ends were cut back, 2 bases at V and 2 bases at J, with 11 bases in the middle. Germline V lookup: CDR1 SGDLS, CDR2 YYNGEE. CDR3 amino acids: CASSVLAETYNEQFF. The CDR3 coding sequence is TGTGCCAGCAGCGTTTTAGCAGAGACCTACAATGAGCAGTTCTTC.

V is TRBV28 and J is TRBJ2-5; D perhaps matches TRBD2 (5 bases). The CDR3 spans 12 residues. Germline V gene lookup returns CDR1 MDHEN and CDR2 SYDVKM. V dropped 7 bases and J dropped 2 bases, with 8 bases sitting between them. The CDR3 here is CASTSRQETQYF. CDR3 bases: TGTGCCAGCACTAGCAGGCAAGAGACCCAGTACTTC.

This chain links TRBV28 with TRBJ2-7; 10 nucleotides agree with TRBD1. The CDR3 consists of 14 residues. The germline CDR1 and CDR2 sequences are MDHEN and SYDVKM. V gave up 10 bases and J gave up 5 bases; unmatched junction bases: 11. For the CDR3, the DNA is TGTGCCACCTCCCGGGGACAGGGGACCGACGAGCAGTACTTC. This translates into CATSRGQGTDEQYF.

This clone appeared once. The chain carries TRBV24-1 and TRBJ2-5; tentatively, D is TRBD1 (7 bases). The length of the CDR3 is 15 residues. Deletions cut 3 bases from V and 5 bases from J, with 15 bases between. CDR1 is KGHDR and CDR2 is SFDVKD in the germline V gene. The chain's CDR3 is CATSDTRQGGETQYF. CDR3 DNA sequence: TGTGCCACCAGTGATACTAGACAGGGAGGCGAGACCCAGTACTTC.

V usage is TRBV9 and J usage is TRBJ2-3, with 8 positions matching TRBD1. Germline CDR1 SGDLS, CDR2 YYNGEE. The CDR3 totals 15 residues. The trim removed 4 bases at V and 5 bases at J, leaving 9 bases unmatched. The chain's CDR3 is CASSPPTGVGDTQYF. The CDR3 nucleotides read TGTGCCAGCAGCCCCCCGACAGGGGTTGGAGATACGCAGTATTTT. Drawing the rest from reference TRBV9 and TRBJ2-3, the complete variable domain is DSGVTQTPKHLITATGQRVTLRCSPRSGDLSVYWYQQSLDQGLQFLIQYYNGEERAKGNILERFSAQQFPDLHSELNLSSLELGDSALYFCASSPPTGVGDTQYFGPGTRLTVL.

V usage is TRBV7-3 and J usage is TRBJ2-5; D perhaps matches TRBD2 (7 bases). Germline-derived CDR1 and CDR2 are SGHTA and FQGTGA. The CDR3 spans 15 residues. The V end was cut by 1 base, the J end by 1 base, with 10 bases between. CDR3 sequence: CASSLRGGAQETQYF. CDR3 coding DNA: TGTGCCAGCAGCTTAAGAGGGGGGGCCCAAGAGACCCAGTACTTC.

The CDR3 protein is CASSSVRGDYGYTF. DNA of the CDR3: TGTGCCAGCAGCAGCGTTCGGGGTGACTATGGCTACACCTTC. The V gene is TRBV11-2, the J gene TRBJ1-2; D gene uncertain. CDR1 and CDR2 from the germline V gene are SGHAT and FQNNGV. The length of the CDR3 is 14 residues. The V and J ends lost 5 bases and 3 bases respectively, with 13 bases between them.

CDR3 DNA: TGTGCCAGCAGAGAGACAGGGGGTGGTTTTGGCTACACCTTC. Protein product: CASRETGGGFGYTF. The rearrangement joins TRBV28 to TRBJ1-2; 9 bases map to TRBD1. J was trimmed by 7 bases and V by 6 bases; bases with no gene match: 9. The germline gives CDR1 MDHEN, CDR2 SYDVKM. The CDR3 has 14 amino acids.

This chain links TRBV3-1 (or the pseudogene TRBV3-2) with TRBJ2-4; D is possibly TRBD1 (5 bases). This CDR3 comprises 16 residues. Germline CDR1 is LGHDT and CDR2 is YNNKEL (reference sequence). V was shortened by 2 bases and J by 0 bases, with 11 bases between the two germline ends. In DNA form, the CDR3 reads TGTGCCAGCAGCCAACCGGACATTCTAGCCAAAAACATTCAGTACTTC. Its protein is CASSQPDILAKNIQYF.

The V gene is TRBV24-1, the J gene TRBJ2-1; D not resolved. Germline assignment: CDR1 KGHDR and CDR2 SFDVKD. The CDR3 covers 12 residues. Trimming took 5 bases from V and 3 from J, leaving 4 bases between them. The CDR3 nucleotides read TGTGCCACCAGTGGCGGCTACAATGAGCAGTTCTTC. It yields the protein CATSGGYNEQFF.

The gene calls are TRBV15 and TRBJ1-2, with D hard to call. The length of the CDR3 is 13 residues. V lost 5 bases and J lost 8, with 15 bases in between. The germline V gene has CDR1 LNHNV and CDR2 YYDKDF (reference sequence). CDR3 nucleotides: TGTGCCACCAGCCCCCCGATCCAAGAGGGCTACACCTTC. Amino acid sequence: CATSPPIQEGYTF.

The V and J genes are TRBV7-2 and TRBJ2-5; the match to TRBD2 covers 12 bases. Germline V gene sequence: CDR1 SGHTA, CDR2 FQGNSA. After removal of 2 bases from V and 4 bases from J, the junction contained 8 bases not matched to a gene. The CDR3 totals 17 residues. The CDR3 coding sequence is TGTGCCAGCAGCTTAAGGGCTAGCGGGGGGGCCTTAGAGACCCAGTACTTC. Translating it yields CASSLRASGGALETQYF.

The V gene is TRBV29-1, the J gene TRBJ1-4, with 8 bases fitting TRBD1. Germline V gives CDR1 SQVTM, CDR2 ANQGSEA. Germline trimming cut 0 bases from V and 5 bases from J; bases unmatched to any gene: 5. This CDR3 is built from 15 residues. CDR3 nucleotide sequence: TGCAGCGTTGAAGATCCAAGGACAGGGAATGAAAAACTGTTTTTT. Protein product: CSVEDPRTGNEKLFF.

This chain joins TRBV6-2 or TRBV6-3 and TRBJ2-7, with 8 bases identical to TRBD1. V lost 0 bases to trimming and J lost 3 bases; unmatched junction nucleotides: 10. The CDR3 loop spans 17 amino acids. Germline lookup yields CDR1 MNHEY and CDR2 SVGEGT. For the CDR3, the DNA is TGTGCCAGCAGTTACTCAAATTTAGGACAGGGACACTACGAGCAGTACTTC. Amino acids: CASSYSNLGQGHYEQYF.

This chain links TRBV30 with TRBJ1-1, with D tentatively TRBD1 (5 bases). Deletions cut 8 bases from V and 0 bases from J, with 10 bases between. Germline CDR1 reads GTSNPN; CDR2 reads SVGIG (reference sequence). The CDR3 length is 12 residues. For the CDR3, the DNA is TGTGCCGGACAAATGTTGAACACTGAAGCTTTCTTT. Protein: CAGQMLNTEAFF.

CDR3 in DNA: TGTGCCAGCAGCTTAGCGGGCAGCATCCTCCAAGAGACCCAGTACTTC. As protein: CASSLAGSILQETQYF. This chain links TRBV7-9 with TRBJ2-5; D unclear. The CDR3 has 16 residues. Trimming pared 0 bases from V and 1 base from J, leaving 12 bases between. The germline V gene encodes CDR1 SEHNR and CDR2 FQNEAQ (reference sequence).

V is TRBV15 and J is TRBJ2-3; tentatively, D is TRBD1 (5 bases). Germline-derived CDR1 and CDR2 are LNHNV and YYDKDF (reference sequence). V was shortened by 7 bases and J by 4 bases, with 15 bases between the two germline ends. The CDR3 sequence is 14 residues long. For the CDR3, the DNA is TGTGCCACCAAAAACCCGCAGGGTGCAGATACGCAGTATTTT. It is translated as CATKNPQGADTQYF.

The sample holds a few counts of this clone. The gene calls are TRBV5-1 and TRBJ2-7; D might be TRBD1 (6 bases). Trimming pared 0 bases from V and 7 bases from J, leaving 17 bases between. Germline V CDR1 and CDR2: SGHRS, YFSETQ. The CDR3 spans 15 residues. The CDR3 DNA reads as TGCGCCAGCAGCTTGGGACAGGTGGGGGTTCGAGAGCAGTACTTC. Residues: CASSLGQVGVREQYF.

The V gene is TRBV18, the J gene TRBJ2-5; D gene uncertain. V lost 0 bases and J lost 5, with 4 bases in between. The germline V gene has CDR1 KGHSH and CDR2 LQKENI. This CDR3 is built from 12 residues. For the CDR3, the DNA is TGTGCCAGCTCACCACCGAGGGAGACCCAGTACTTC. Residues: CASSPPRETQYF. The whole variable domain, remainder taken from reference TRBV18 and TRBJ2-5, is NAGVMQNPRHLVRRRGQEARLRCSPMKGHSHVYWYRQLPEEGLKFMVYLQKENIIDESGMPKERFSAEFPKEGPSILRIQQVVRGDSAAYFCASSPPRETQYFGPGTRLLVL.

The chain couples TRBV5-6 to TRBJ1-4; 10 positions agree with TRBD1. Germline-derived CDR1 and CDR2 are SGHDT and YYEEEE. Losses at the gene ends were 3 bases for V and 7 bases for J; bases not matched to a gene: 6. The CDR3 sequence is 15 residues long. The CDR3 protein is CASSSPTGGGEKLFF. CDR3 in DNA: TGTGCCAGCAGCTCACCGACAGGGGGCGGTGAAAAACTGTTTTTT.

This clone was seen more than once but under ten times. The V call is TRBV6-4, the J call TRBJ1-2; TRBD1 aligns across 9 bases. Trimming at V came to 6 bases and at J to 1 base, leaving 6 bases not matched to a gene. Germline V gives CDR1 MRHNA, CDR2 SNTAGT. The CDR3 has 15 amino acids. The CDR3 is CASRPGTGSNYGYTF. In nucleotides, the CDR3 is TGTGCCAGCAGACCCGGGACAGGGAGTAACTATGGCTACACCTTC.

The chain is built from TRBV4-2 and TRBJ2-7, with 8 bases identical to TRBD1. This CDR3 comprises 15 residues. V lost 1 base, J lost 2 bases, and 4 bases stayed unmatched. Germline CDR1 LGHNA, CDR2 YNFKEQ. CDR3 sequence reads: CASSQAGGAPYEQYF. CDR3 sequence (DNA): TGTGCCAGCAGCCAAGCAGGGGGCGCCCCCTACGAGCAGTACTTC.

The J gene is TRBJ2-3, the V gene TRBV9; tentative D call: TRBD2 (6 bases). CDR1 is SGDLS and CDR2 is YYNGEE in the germline V gene. V was cut by 6 bases and J by 2 bases, with 19 bases left in between. The CDR3 covers 16 residues. The CDR3 coding sequence is TGTGCCAGCAACAGTGGAGGGTGGGGAGCCACAGATACGCAGTATTTT. Residues: CASNSGGWGATDTQYF. The full variable domain, with the rest looked up from reference TRBV9 and TRBJ2-3, is DSGVTQTPKHLITATGQRVTLRCSPRSGDLSVYWYQQSLDQGLQFLIQYYNGEERAKGNILERFSAQQFPDLHSELNLSSLELGDSALYFCASNSGGWGATDTQYFGPGTRLTVL.

As to this clone: The same CDR3 also results from other DNA sequences found in this sample. The chain carries TRBV7-2 and TRBJ1-5, with TRBD1 as a possible D gene (5 bases). Per germline, CDR1 SGHTA and CDR2 FQGNSA. This CDR3 contains 13 residues. Deletions cut 4 bases from V and 5 bases from J, with 9 bases between. In DNA, the CDR3 is TGTGCCAGCAGCTCCGACAGACATCAGCCCCAGCATTTT. Residues: CASSSDRHQPQHF. The whole variable domain, filled in from reference TRBV7-2 and TRBJ1-5, reads GAGVSQSPSNKVTEKGKDVELRCDPISGHTALYWYRQSLGQGLEFLIYFQGNSAPDKSGLPSDRFSAERTGGSVSTLTIQRTQQEDSAVYLCASSSDRHQPQHFGDGTRLSIL.